One T cell receptor (beta chain) is described in this entry. This sequence may be a read error, since a much larger clone differs from it by one base. Other DNA variants within this sample encode the same CDR3. Via MiXCR, TCRdb re-called the PCR reads. The sample has around 6,700 clones, over 30% seen once; the top ten hold around 40%. Thyroid surgery took place with no prior treatment in any patient. The data stem from a study of metastatic and nonmetastatic thyroid tumors. This TCR was recovered from a female donor with papillary thyroid cancer or a benign thyroid nodule (not recorded which). Some clones in this sample may be carry-over from other donors' samples. The sample consisted of adjacent normal tissue.

CDR3 bases: TGTGCCAGCAGTTTATCTCGGGCTAGCAATCAGCCCCAGCATTTT. It specifies CASSLSRASNQPQHF. The V and J genes are TRBV28 and TRBJ1-5, with D uncertain. CDR1 and CDR2 from the germline V gene are MDHEN and SYDVKM. Trimming stripped 1 base from V and 0 bases from J, with 7 bases between. This CDR3 region has 15 residues.